This T cell receptor (beta chain) is drawn from a study of OX40 agonist ivuxolimab in advanced cancers. The overall study: Ivuxolimab doses were 0.01, 0.1, 0.3, 1.5, 3 or 10 mg/kg every 2 weeks. Melanoma, hepatocellular carcinoma, head and neck or renal cell cancer occurred in dose-escalation patients.

In its sample, this clone was seen once. Antigen: not known. Study-wide results and caveats: Relative to CD4+, CD8+ T cells held more expanded clones on average. At 0.1 to 3.0 mg/kg and by week 6, CD4+ and CD8+ T cells in the blood had expanded clonally.

The V end was cut by 7 bases, the J end by 7 bases, with 17 bases between. Germline V gene sequence: CDR1 MDHEN, CDR2 SYDVKM. This CDR3 contains 13 residues. The repertoire was sequenced with immunoSEQ multiplex PCR; TCRdb's copy has only in-frame clones and lacks some. The repertoire holds about 83,000 clones, 80% to 90% seen once, with approximately 1.7% in the top ten. The chain has TRBV28 and TRBJ2-7, with D possibly matching TRBD2 (5 bases). The source material was CD4+ or CD8+ T cells sorted from blood, sampled in a trial of the OX40 agonist ivuxolimab. This TCR was recovered from an adult with an advanced solid tumor such as melanoma, head and neck, liver or kidney cancer. CDR3 nucleotide sequence: TGTGCCAGCACCCCGCCGGGGTACGGGGAGCAGTACTTC. Its protein product is CASTPPGYGEQYF.